These T cell receptor beta chains were read from a single sample in a study of T cell responses to AZD1222 COVID-19 vaccine. Sequencing used immunoSEQ multiplex PCR; TCRdb keeps in-frame clones, though not all of them. The table shows roughly 100,000 clones, with about nine tenths occurring only once. The material sequenced was peripheral blood, taken 28 days after the second AZD1222 dose. The receptors were gathered from an adult who received the AZD1222 COVID-19 vaccine. The CDR3 runs from the conserved cysteine through the conserved F or W. A D gene is named only where the DNA matches it firmly. Expanded clones get a size class; other rows say once, few or many, or leave the size out.

CDR3 length | D gene | J gene | V gene | clone size | CDR3 protein | CDR3 DNA
16 | TRBD1 | TRBJ1-2 | TRBV4-3 | NA | CASSQDRAGGSYGYTF | TGCGCCAGCAGCCAAGATCGGGCAGGGGGTAGCTATGGCTACACCTTC
15 | NA | TRBJ2-2 | TRBV7-3 | NA | CASSRGGSNTGELFF | TGTGCCAGCAGCCGAGGGGGTTCGAACACCGGGGAGCTGTTTTTT
13 | NA | TRBJ2-5 | TRBV19 | NA | CASSIGERETQYF | TGTGCCAGTAGTATTGGGGAGAGGGAGACCCAGTACTTC
14 | NA | TRBJ1-3 | TRBV5-6 | NA | CASSVRTVGNTIYF | TGTGCCAGCAGTGTGAGGACAGTGGGAAACACCATATATTTT
15 | NA | TRBJ2-2 | TRBV6-2/TRBV6-3 | NA | CASSPWGRNTGELFF | TGTGCCAGCAGTCCCTGGGGCCGGAACACCGGGGAGCTGTTTTTT
14 | NA | TRBJ2-7 | TRBV5-6 | NA | CASTPTGVYHEQYF | TGTGCCAGCACCCCGACAGGAGTCTACCACGAGCAGTACTTC
16 | NA | TRBJ1-6 | TRBV7-9 | NA | CASSLAGQVYNSPLHF | TGTGCCAGCAGCTTAGCGGGGCAGGTCTATAATTCACCCCTCCACTTT
16 | NA | TRBJ2-7 | TRBV14 | NA | CASSQPGTGSWHEQYF | TGTGCCAGCAGCCAGCCGGGGACGGGGTCTTGGCACGAGCAGTACTTC
16 | TRBD2 | TRBJ2-7 | TRBV16 | NA | CASSPPGRARPYEQYF | TGTGCCAGCAGCCCCCCGGGGAGGGCCCGTCCCTACGAGCAGTACTTC
17 | NA | TRBJ2-3 | TRBV7-2 | NA | CASSSPNWGSGPGTQYF | TGTGCCAGCAGCTCCCCGAATTGGGGGTCGGGTCCCGGTACGCAGTATTTT
17 | TRBD1 | TRBJ1-5 | TRBV19 | NA | CASWGGQGSWSNQPQHF | TGTGCCAGTTGGGGGGGACAGGGGTCTTGGAGCAATCAGCCCCAGCATTTT
14 | NA | TRBJ1-5 | TRBV19 | NA | CASGEGVGNQPQHF | TGTGCCAGTGGGGAAGGGGTCGGCAATCAGCCCCAGCATTTT
13 | NA | TRBJ2-5 | TRBV7-9 | few | CASSLATFETQYF | TGTGCCAGCAGCTTAGCCACCTTTGAGACCCAGTACTTC
13 | NA | TRBJ1-4 | TRBV29-1 | NA | CSVERVANEKLFF | TGCAGCGTTGAGAGGGTCGCTAATGAAAAACTGTTTTTT
18 | NA | TRBJ2-6 | TRBV18 | NA | CASSPLAAYWDGANVLTF | TGTGCCAGCTCACCACTGGCAGCCTACTGGGATGGGGCCAACGTCCTGACTTTC
14 | TRBD1 | TRBJ2-7 | TRBV5-1 | NA | CASRRTGPTYEQYF | TGCGCCAGCAGGAGGACAGGGCCAACCTACGAGCAGTACTTC